The 6 T cell receptor beta chains presented below share a single source sample, sequenced in a study of shared clonotypes between healthy human individuals. Naive-designated CD8 cells lacked CD45RO, were positively enriched for CCR7, and omitted terminally differentiated effector memory CD45RA+ cells. Here immunoSEQ multiplex PCR was the method, and the copy in TCRdb shows in-frame clones only, minus some. The table shows approximately 840,000 clones, with approximately 97% occurring only once. Source material: naive CD8+ T cells sorted from blood. The receptors were gathered from a man younger than 40 in good health.

This chain uses TRBV14 with TRBJ2-2; 8 bases are a match to TRBD1. With V trimmed by 2 bases and J by 7 bases, 6 bases remained unmatched. CDR1 SGHDN and CDR2 FVKESK come from the germline V gene. This CDR3 is built from 15 residues. Written as DNA, the CDR3 is TGTGCCAGCAGCCAACCAGGACAGGGTGTCGGGGAGCTGTTTTTT. Translating it yields CASSQPGQGVGELFF.

The chain joins TRBV4-1 to TRBJ2-7; possibly TRBD2 for D (6 bases). Trimming removed 0 bases at V and 6 bases at J, with 15 bases between. Germline assignment: CDR1 MGHRA and CDR2 YSYEKL. CDR3 length equals 15 residues. The CDR3: CASSQDRGTSAEQYF. The CDR3 DNA follows: TGCGCCAGCAGCCAAGACCGGGGGACCTCGGCCGAGCAGTACTTC.

The chain links TRBV18 to TRBJ1-1; D possibly corresponds to TRBD1 (6 bases). Trimming cost V 3 bases and J 5 bases, with 16 bases left between them. The CDR3 contains 15 residues. Germline values: CDR1 KGHSH, CDR2 LQKENI. CDR3 nucleotides: TGTGCCAGCTCACCCGGACCGGGGGCGAAGACTGAAGCTTTCTTT. This encodes CASSPGPGAKTEAFF.

This chain joins TRBV5-6 and TRBJ2-1; tentative D call: TRBD2 (5 bases). V lost 4 bases and J 1 base, leaving 18 bases between the germline ends. The CDR3 runs to 17 residues. Germline V lookup: CDR1 SGHDT, CDR2 YYEEEE. CDR3: CASSLGYRSGSYNEQFF. CDR3 bases: TGTGCCAGCAGCCTCGGCTACCGCAGCGGTTCCTACAATGAGCAGTTCTTC. Full variable domain (remainder filled in from reference TRBV5-6 and TRBJ2-1): DAGVTQSPTHLIKTRGQQVTLRCSPKSGHDTVSWYQQALGQGPQFIFQYYEEEERQRGNFPDRFSGHQFPNYSSELNVNALLLGDSALYLCASSLGYRSGSYNEQFFGPGTRLTVL.

The rearrangement joins TRBV27 to TRBJ2-1; the match to TRBD2 covers 7 bases. The CDR3 runs to 15 residues. The junction had 7 bases not matched to a gene; V was cut back by 2 bases and J by 6 bases. Germline CDR1 MNHEY, CDR2 SMNVEV (reference sequence). CDR3 amino acids: CASSLGSSGTNEQFF. The CDR3 bases are TGTGCCAGCAGTTTAGGGTCTAGCGGAACCAATGAGCAGTTCTTC.

The chain uses TRBV7-9 and TRBJ1-4, with TRBD1 as a possible D gene (6 bases). V lost 1 base, J lost 12 bases, and 12 bases lay in between. Germline V gives CDR1 SEHNR, CDR2 FQNEAQ (reference sequence). The CDR3 has 13 amino acids. CDR3 sequence (DNA): TGTGCCAGCAGCTTAGAGGGGGGTATGGAACTGTTTTTT. This codes for CASSLEGGMELFF.